Each of the 20 T cell receptor beta chains below was sequenced from the same sample in a study of cytotoxic CD8 clonotypes in ibrutinib-treated CLL. Method: immunoSEQ multiplex PCR; TCRdb's copy keeps in-frame clones and lacks some. In the table there are 68,000 or so clones, 68% of which are singletons. This specimen consisted of PBMCs, obtained after 12 months of ibrutinib treatment. The source of these receptors is a human donor with chronic lymphocytic leukemia.

This chain uses TRBV5-4 with TRBJ2-3; 9 bases align to TRBD2. The germline V gene has CDR1 SGHNT and CDR2 YYREEE (reference sequence). With V trimmed by 5 bases and J by 4 bases, 11 bases remained unmatched. This CDR3 has 16 amino acids. The CDR3 DNA follows: TGTGCCAGCAGTCCGATAGCGGGGGACAGCGCAGATACGCAGTATTTT. Translation gives CASSPIAGDSADTQYF.

This chain joins TRBV5-1 and TRBJ2-3, with 7 bases identical to TRBD2. CDR1 and CDR2 (germline): SGHRS, YFSETQ. CDR3 length: 14 amino acids. V lost 9 bases, J lost 5 bases, and 12 bases stayed unmatched. The CDR3 spells CATNGGGQGDTQYF. The CDR3 region has the DNA TGCGCCACCAACGGGGGAGGGCAGGGAGATACGCAGTATTTT.

The chain combines TRBV5-6 with TRBJ1-2; 7 positions match TRBD1. This CDR3 comprises 17 residues. CDR1 is SGHDT and CDR2 is YYEEEE in the germline V gene. V was pared by 3 bases and J by 3 bases, with 14 bases of the junction left unmatched. Written as DNA, the CDR3 is TGTGCCAGCAGCTCAGCAGATCAGCGGACAGGCTACTATGGCTACACCTTC. It translates to CASSSADQRTGYYGYTF.

V gene TRBV7-7 combines with J gene TRBJ2-5, with D possibly being TRBD1 (6 bases). The CDR3 runs 13 residues. Germline CDR1 SSHAT, CDR2 FNYEAQ (reference sequence). V lost 4 bases and J lost 5, with 11 bases in between. The CDR3 loop is CASSSNRVETQYF. The CDR3 bases are TGTGCCAGCAGCTCAAACAGGGTGGAGACCCAGTACTTC. Full variable domain (remainder filled in from reference TRBV7-7 and TRBJ2-5): GAGVSQSPRYKVTKRGQDVTLRCDPISSHATLYWYQQALGQGPEFLTYFNYEAQPDKSGLPSDRFSAERPEGSISTLTIQRTEQRDSAMYRCASSSNRVETQYFGPGTRLLVL.

The J gene is TRBJ1-2, the V gene TRBV14; 10 nucleotides align to TRBD1. V lost 4 bases to trimming and J lost 1 base; unmatched junction nucleotides: 12. The CDR3 consists of 18 residues. Per the germline V gene, CDR1 is SGHDN and CDR2 is FVKESK. CDR3 sequence: CASSLSRDRGRINYGYTF. As DNA, the CDR3 is TGTGCCAGCAGCCTGTCCCGGGACAGGGGCCGAATTAACTATGGCTACACCTTC.

This clone came up a few times. The chain recombines TRBV11-3 with TRBJ2-2; TRBD1 aligns across 7 bases. The V gene end was trimmed by 5 bases and the J gene end by 6 bases; junction bases not matched to a gene: 12. The CDR3 totals 16 residues. Germline-derived CDR1 and CDR2 are SGHNT and YENEEA. The CDR3 region is CASSAPTGVQSGELFF. The CDR3 region has the DNA TGTGCCAGCAGCGCCCCCACAGGGGTTCAATCCGGGGAGCTGTTTTTT.

The CDR3 DNA reads TGTGCCAGCAGCTTAGATATCGGCGGGGGGAGCACAGATACGCAGTATTTT. It specifies CASSLDIGGGSTDTQYF. The chain carries TRBV7-9 and TRBJ2-3; 8 bases align to TRBD2. V lost 1 base, J lost 0 bases, and 6 bases stayed unmatched. This CDR3 is built from 17 residues. Germline lookup yields CDR1 SEHNR and CDR2 FQNEAQ (reference sequence).

The chain links TRBV28 to TRBJ1-6; D gene unclear. The CDR3 loop spans 16 amino acids. V was cut by 3 bases and J by 6 bases, with 15 bases left in between. Germline assignment: CDR1 MDHEN and CDR2 SYDVKM. For the CDR3, the DNA is TGTGCCAGCAGTTTTCCCCTCAGCGAGGGTAATTCACCCCTCCACTTT. It codes for CASSFPLSEGNSPLHF.

The CDR3 protein is CASSQDKAGRFYYGYTF. CDR3 coding DNA: TGCGCCAGCAGCCAAGATAAGGCAGGAAGATTCTACTATGGCTACACCTTC. J is TRBJ1-2 and V is TRBV4-3; the D is unclear. The CDR3 length is 17 residues. CDR1 is LGHNA, CDR2 YSLEER, per germline. The V and J ends lost 0 bases and 3 bases respectively, with 17 bases between them.

V gene TRBV5-5 combines with J gene TRBJ1-1; D remains unclear. The germline V gene has CDR1 SGHKS and CDR2 YYEKEE (reference sequence). The CDR3 has 14 residues. V was cut by 4 bases and J by 3 bases, with 13 bases left in between. The CDR3 loop reads CASSQVGRDTEAFF. CDR3 sequence (DNA): TGTGCCAGCAGCCAGGTTGGAAGGGACACTGAAGCTTTCTTT.

J is TRBJ1-3 and V is TRBV6-6; D not certain. Trimming pared 7 bases from V and 4 bases from J, leaving 17 bases between. The CDR3 spans 15 residues. Germline V gives CDR1 MNHNY, CDR2 SVGAGI (reference sequence). The CDR3 DNA follows: TGTGCCAGCACCAAATCCGGGCCCTCCGGAAACACCATATATTTT. It specifies CASTKSGPSGNTIYF.

Note on this clone: Other DNA variants within this sample encode the same CDR3. The chain carries TRBV15 and TRBJ1-3; a possible D gene is TRBD1 (5 bases). CDR3 length: 15 amino acids. V lost 0 bases and J lost 1, with 7 bases in between. Germline loops: CDR1 LNHNV, CDR2 YYDKDF (reference sequence). The CDR3: CATSRDRGSGNTIYF. The DNA for the CDR3 is TGTGCCACCAGCAGAGATCGGGGGTCTGGAAACACCATATATTTT.

The chain employs TRBV6-4 and TRBJ1-2, with D possibly matching TRBD1 (5 bases). The CDR3 covers 16 residues. Deletions cut 3 bases from V and 1 base from J, with 15 bases between. Germline CDR1 reads MRHNA; CDR2 reads SNTAGT. The CDR3 nucleotides read TGTGCCAGCAGTGAGACAGCCGAAAGCGTTAACTATGGCTACACCTTC. Its protein product is CASSETAESVNYGYTF.

The genes are TRBV18 and TRBJ2-7; the D is unclear. Between the trimmed V and J ends, which lost 3 bases and 2 bases, there was a span of 14 bases. Germline V gene lookup returns CDR1 KGHSH and CDR2 LQKENI. This CDR3 contains 15 residues. The DNA of the CDR3 is TGTGCCAGCTCACCGACCCGGAGTCCCACCTACGAGCAGTACTTC. Translation gives CASSPTRSPTYEQYF.

A single count supports this clone. The chain carries TRBV6-5 and TRBJ2-7, with D possibly matching TRBD1 (5 bases). Germline V gives CDR1 MNHEY, CDR2 SVGAGI. The CDR3 contains 13 residues. Between the trimmed V and J ends, which lost 7 bases and 4 bases, there was a span of 14 bases. CDR3 nucleotides: TGTGCCAGCACCCGGCCAGGGATTTACGAGCAGTACTTC. This encodes CASTRPGIYEQYF.

The gene calls are TRBV4-3 and TRBJ2-7; no definite D call. The V and J ends lost 0 bases and 6 bases respectively, with 12 bases between them. This CDR3 has 14 amino acids. Germline V lookup: CDR1 LGHNA, CDR2 YSLEER. The CDR3 loop is CASSQEFPTSEQYF. The DNA of the CDR3 is TGCGCCAGCAGCCAAGAATTCCCCACATCCGAGCAGTACTTC.

J is TRBJ2-1 and V is TRBV5-1; TRBD2 matches 11 bases. Germline V lookup: CDR1 SGHRS, CDR2 YFSETQ. The V gene end was trimmed by 7 bases and the J gene end by 2 bases; junction bases not matched to a gene: 14. The CDR3 is 18 amino acids. The CDR3: CASSRVASGGSPYNEQFF. The CDR3 DNA follows: TGCGCCAGCTCCCGGGTGGCTAGCGGGGGGTCCCCCTACAATGAGCAGTTCTTC.

The genes are TRBV6-5 and TRBJ1-1; 7 bases are shared with TRBD1. CDR3 length: 14 residues. Germline assignment: CDR1 MNHEY and CDR2 SVGAGI. After removal of 4 bases from V and 5 bases from J, the junction contained 7 bases not matched to a gene. CDR3 residues: CASSSYDRATEAFF. For the CDR3, the DNA is TGTGCCAGCAGTTCCTACGACAGGGCAACTGAAGCTTTCTTT.

CDR3 DNA: TGCGCCAGCAGCCAGCGGCCATGGCGGGGGGGTAGCAATCAGCCCCAGCATTTT. Protein product: CASSQRPWRGGSNQPQHF. The V call is TRBV4-1, the J call TRBJ1-5; D perhaps matches TRBD1 (5 bases). V dropped 3 bases and J dropped 0 bases, with 18 bases sitting between them. In germline, CDR1 is MGHRA, CDR2 YSYEKL. The CDR3 covers 18 residues.

The chain combines TRBV15 with TRBJ1-4; D is ambiguous. V dropped 2 bases and J dropped 7 bases, with 14 bases sitting between them. The CDR3 extends over 15 amino acids. Germline V lookup: CDR1 LNHNV, CDR2 YYDKDF (reference sequence). CDR3 in amino acids: CATSRSGGVGEKLFF. The CDR3 nucleotides read TGTGCCACCAGCAGATCCGGAGGAGTAGGTGAAAAACTGTTTTTT.